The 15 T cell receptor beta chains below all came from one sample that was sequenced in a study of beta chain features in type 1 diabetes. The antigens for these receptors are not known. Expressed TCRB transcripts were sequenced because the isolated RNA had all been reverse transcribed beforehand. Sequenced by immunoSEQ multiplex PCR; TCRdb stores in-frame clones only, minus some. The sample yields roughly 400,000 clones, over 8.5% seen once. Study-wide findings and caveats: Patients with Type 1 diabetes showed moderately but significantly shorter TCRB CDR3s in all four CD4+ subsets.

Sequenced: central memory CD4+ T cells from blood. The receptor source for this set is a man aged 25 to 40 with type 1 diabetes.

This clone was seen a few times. The CDR3 DNA is TGTGCCAGCACCACAGGGGGAGTTCTGAATGAGCAGTACTTC. It is translated as CASTTGGVLNEQYF. The chain recombines TRBV5-4 with TRBJ2-7; 8 bases align to TRBD1. V was pared by 6 bases and J by 7 bases, with 12 bases of the junction left unmatched. Germline CDR1 reads SGHNT; CDR2 reads YYREEE (reference sequence). This CDR3 region has 14 residues.

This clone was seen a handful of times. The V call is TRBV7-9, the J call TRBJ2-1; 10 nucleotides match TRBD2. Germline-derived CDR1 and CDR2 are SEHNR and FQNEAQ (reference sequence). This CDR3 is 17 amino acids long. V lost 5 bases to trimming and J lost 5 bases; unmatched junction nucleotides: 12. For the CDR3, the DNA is TGTGCCAGCAGCCGAGCGGGAGGGGCCTTGAAAGACAATGAGCAGTTCTTC. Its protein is CASSRAGGALKDNEQFF.

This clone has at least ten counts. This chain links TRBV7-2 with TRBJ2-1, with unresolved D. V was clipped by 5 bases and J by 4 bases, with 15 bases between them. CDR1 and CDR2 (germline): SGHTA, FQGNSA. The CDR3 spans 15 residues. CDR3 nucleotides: TGTGCCAGCAGCCGTCGCAGCCCTAGGTACAATGAGCAGTTCTTC. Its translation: CASSRRSPRYNEQFF.

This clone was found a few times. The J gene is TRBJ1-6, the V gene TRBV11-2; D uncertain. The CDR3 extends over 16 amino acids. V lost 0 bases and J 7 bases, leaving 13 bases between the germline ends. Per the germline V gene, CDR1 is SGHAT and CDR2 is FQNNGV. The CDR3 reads CASSLDRSSFNSPLHF. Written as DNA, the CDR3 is TGTGCCAGCAGCTTAGATCGGAGCAGTTTCAATTCACCCCTCCACTTT.

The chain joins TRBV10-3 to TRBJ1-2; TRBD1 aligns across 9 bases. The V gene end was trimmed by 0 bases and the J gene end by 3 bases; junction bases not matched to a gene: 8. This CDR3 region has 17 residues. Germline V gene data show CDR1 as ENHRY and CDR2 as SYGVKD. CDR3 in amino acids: CAISESNGQGFYYGYTF. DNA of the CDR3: TGTGCCATCAGTGAGTCGAACGGACAGGGGTTTTACTATGGCTACACCTTC.

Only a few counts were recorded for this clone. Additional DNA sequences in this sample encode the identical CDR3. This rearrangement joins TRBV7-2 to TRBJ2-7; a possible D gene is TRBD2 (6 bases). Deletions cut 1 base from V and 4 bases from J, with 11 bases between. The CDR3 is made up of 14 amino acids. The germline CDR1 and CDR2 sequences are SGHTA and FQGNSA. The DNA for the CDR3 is TGTGCCAGCAGCTTAGGTCCAGGGAGGTACGAGCAGTACTTC. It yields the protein CASSLGPGRYEQYF.

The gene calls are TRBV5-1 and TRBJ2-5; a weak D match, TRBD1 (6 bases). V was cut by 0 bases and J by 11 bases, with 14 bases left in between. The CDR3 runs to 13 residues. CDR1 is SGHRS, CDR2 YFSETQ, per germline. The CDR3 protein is CASSLVQGMEQYF. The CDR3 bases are TGCGCCAGCAGCTTGGTACAGGGTATGGAGCAGTACTTC. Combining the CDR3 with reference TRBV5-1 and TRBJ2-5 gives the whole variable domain KAGVTQTPRYLIKTRGQQVTLSCSPISGHRSVSWYQQTPGQGLQFLFEYFSETQRNKGNFPGRFSGRQFSNSRSEMNVSTLELGDSALYLCASSLVQGMEQYFGPGTRLLVL.

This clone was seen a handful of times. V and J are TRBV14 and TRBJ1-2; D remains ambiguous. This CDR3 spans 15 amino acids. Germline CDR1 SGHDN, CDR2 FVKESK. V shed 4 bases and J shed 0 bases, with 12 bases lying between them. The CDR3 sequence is CASSRGGRANYGYTF. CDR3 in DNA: TGTGCCAGCAGCCGGGGTGGAAGGGCTAACTATGGCTACACCTTC.

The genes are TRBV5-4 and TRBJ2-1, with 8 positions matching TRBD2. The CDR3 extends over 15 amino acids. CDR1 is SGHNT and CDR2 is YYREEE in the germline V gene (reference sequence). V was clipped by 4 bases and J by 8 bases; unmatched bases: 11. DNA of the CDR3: TGTGCCAGCAGCCGATTAGCGGGATCCAACTATGAGCAGTTCTTC. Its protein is CASSRLAGSNYEQFF.

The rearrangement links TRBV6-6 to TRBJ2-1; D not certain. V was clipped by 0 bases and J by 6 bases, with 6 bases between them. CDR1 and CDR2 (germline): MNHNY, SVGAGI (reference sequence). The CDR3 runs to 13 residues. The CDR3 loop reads CASSYSPFNEQFF. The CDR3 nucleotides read TGTGCCAGCAGTTACTCGCCCTTCAATGAGCAGTTCTTC.

In nucleotides, the CDR3 is TGTGCCAGCAGCATCGGACGGAGTTCCAATCAGCCCCAGCATTTT. It translates to CASSIGRSSNQPQHF. The genes are TRBV6-5 and TRBJ1-5; D is unresolved. With 6 bases removed from V and 3 bases from J, the gap between germline ends came to 15 bases. The CDR3 has 15 residues. The germline V gene has CDR1 MNHEY and CDR2 SVGAGI.

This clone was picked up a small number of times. The CDR3 region is CASRLQGRGANVLTF. CDR3 bases: TGTGCCAGCAGGTTACAGGGGCGAGGGGCCAACGTCCTGACTTTC. The chain uses TRBV6-1 and TRBJ2-6; 7 nucleotides line up with TRBD1. There are 15 residues in the CDR3. V dropped 6 bases and J dropped 4; count of bases not matched to a gene: 6. Per germline, CDR1 MNHNS and CDR2 SASEGT.

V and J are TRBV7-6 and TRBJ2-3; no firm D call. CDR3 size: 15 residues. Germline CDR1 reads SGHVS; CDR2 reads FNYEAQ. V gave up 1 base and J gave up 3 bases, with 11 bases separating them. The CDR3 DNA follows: TGTGCCAGCAGCTTAGGACCGGCTGGGACAGATACGCAGTATTTT. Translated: CASSLGPAGTDTQYF.

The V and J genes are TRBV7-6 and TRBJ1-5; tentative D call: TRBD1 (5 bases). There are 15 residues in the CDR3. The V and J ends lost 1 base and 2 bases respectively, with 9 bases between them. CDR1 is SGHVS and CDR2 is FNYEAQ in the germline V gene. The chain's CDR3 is CASSLVGVRNQPQHF. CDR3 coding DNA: TGTGCCAGCAGCTTAGTAGGGGTTCGCAATCAGCCCCAGCATTTT.

The CDR3 coding sequence is TGTGCCAGCAGTTTCACCGACAGGGGCCACGAGCAGTACTTC. As protein: CASSFTDRGHEQYF. The rearrangement links TRBV6-5 to TRBJ2-7; 8 bases are a match to TRBD1. Trimming at V came to 4 bases and at J to 5 bases, leaving 7 bases not matched to a gene. In germline, CDR1 is MNHEY, CDR2 SVGAGI. The CDR3 sequence is 14 residues long.